These 29 T cell receptor beta chains share one sample of origin, sequenced in a study of Graves' ophthalmopathy and Graves' hyperthyroidism. The study amplified TCR beta CDR3 regions using RNA transcripts. First-round RT-PCR employed HTBI primers, with a second-round multiplex PCR after it. TCRdb recomputed calls from the multiplex PCR reads with MiXCR, one row per CDR3 protein. The sample records 900,000 to 1,200,000 distinct CDR3 sequences, less than 45% being singletons. Input material: peripheral blood or thyroid tissue (not recorded which). The receptors stem from an adult man with Graves' hyperthyroidism.

The sample holds a few counts of this clonotype. This may be a read error, as it is one base from a much larger clone. The rearrangement uses TRBV7-6 and TRBJ2-5; possible D gene TRBD1, 5 bases. Germline V CDR1 and CDR2: SGHVS, FNYEAQ. This CDR3 has 13 amino acids. V was cut by 5 bases and J by 8 bases, with 15 bases left in between. The CDR3 reads CASSTNQGSTQYF. The CDR3 bases are TGTGCCAGCAGCACAAATCAGGGTAGCACCCAGTACTTC. The full variable domain, its missing parts supplied by reference TRBV7-6 and TRBJ2-5, is GAGVSQSPRYKVTKRGQDVALRCDPISGHVSLYWYRQALGQGPEFLTYFNYEAQQDKSGLPNDRFSAERPEGSISTLTIQRTEQRDSAMYRCASSTNQGSTQYFGPGTRLLVL.

The J gene is TRBJ1-4, the V gene TRBV20-1; the D gene is possibly TRBD1 (6 bases). Germline lookup yields CDR1 DFQATT and CDR2 SNEGSKA (reference sequence). V gave up 5 bases and J gave up 12 bases, with 13 bases separating them. The CDR3 spans 11 residues. This chain's CDR3 is CSAPLTGQLFF. The CDR3 DNA follows: TGCAGTGCTCCGTTGACAGGACAACTGTTTTTT.

This clonotype occurred a few times. The chain has TRBV28 and TRBJ1-2, with a possible D match to TRBD1 (5 bases). CDR1 and CDR2 (germline): MDHEN, SYDVKM. The CDR3 length is 14 residues. V was clipped by 5 bases and J by 4 bases, with 14 bases between them. The CDR3 spells CASSPATAPYGYTF. CDR3 nucleotide sequence: TGTGCCAGCAGTCCTGCGACAGCGCCCTATGGCTACACCTTC.

This clonotype was recorded a few times. The genes are TRBV6-5 and TRBJ1-4; 8 bases are a match to TRBD1. The germline CDR1 and CDR2 sequences are MNHEY and SVGAGI. J lost 5 bases, V lost 5 bases, and 4 bases had no gene match. CDR3 length equals 14 residues. The CDR3 DNA follows: TGTGCCAGCAGTGCTGGGGACAGGAATGAAAAACTGTTTTTT. Its translation is CASSAGDRNEKLFF.

This clonotype was counted at least ten times. The chain joins TRBV20-1 to TRBJ1-2; D uncertain. The CDR3 runs 15 residues. Germline lookup yields CDR1 DFQATT and CDR2 SNEGSKA (reference sequence). The V end was cut by 0 bases, the J end by 0 bases, with 11 bases between. The CDR3 coding sequence is TGCAGTGCTAGAGATTGGCGGGCCGCTAACTATGGCTACACCTTC. This translates into CSARDWRAANYGYTF.

This clonotype was seen repeatedly, ten times or more. A junction boundary mismatches the germline segment, possibly from a read error. The chain carries TRBV12-3 or TRBV12-4 and TRBJ1-6; 9 bases are a match to TRBD1. This CDR3 has 16 residues. CDR3 loop: CASRPGTGSFNSPLHF. DNA of the CDR3: TGTGCCAGCAGGCCGGGGACAGGGTCCTTTAATTCACCCCTCCACTTT.

V is TRBV4-2 and J is TRBJ2-7, with D maybe TRBD1 (5 bases). The CDR3 is 11 amino acids. Germline CDR1 reads LGHNA; CDR2 reads YNFKEQ. V was clipped by 10 bases and J by 3 bases, with 10 bases between them. The CDR3 DNA is TGTGCCACTCAACAGGACTACGAGCAGTACTTC. Translating gives CATQQDYEQYF.

This clonotype was detected only a few times. DNA of the CDR3: TGTGCCAGCAGCCAAAACAGGGCTAGGGGGCAGCCCCAGCATTTT. Encoded protein: CASSQNRARGQPQHF. J is TRBJ1-5 and V is TRBV7-2, with TRBD1 as a possible D gene (6 bases). The V end was cut by 5 bases, the J end by 7 bases, with 18 bases between. The V gene's germline CDR1 is SGHTA and CDR2 FQGNSA. CDR3 size: 15 residues.

This clonotype appeared many times. V and J are TRBV11-2 and TRBJ2-5, with D maybe TRBD1 (6 bases). V lost 2 bases, J lost 4 bases, and 14 bases lay in between. Germline V gene data show CDR1 as SGHAT and CDR2 as FQNNGV. This CDR3 region has 15 residues. This CDR3 is CASSLNPRGSETQYF. In DNA, the CDR3 is TGTGCCAGCAGCTTAAACCCCAGGGGCTCAGAGACCCAGTACTTC.

The DNA of the CDR3 is TGTGCCAGCAGTCGCCGTGGAGGAAGCTACGAGCAGTACTTC. Translation: CASSRRGGSYEQYF. The chain recombines TRBV11-2 with TRBJ2-7; possibly TRBD2 for D (5 bases). This CDR3 has 14 residues. V dropped 6 bases and J dropped 3 bases, with 15 bases sitting between them. CDR1 is SGHAT and CDR2 is FQNNGV in the germline V gene.

The table lists this clonotype with many counts. V usage is TRBV19 and J usage is TRBJ1-1; TRBD1 is a possible D gene (6 bases). V lost 6 bases and J lost 1, with 15 bases in between. Germline-derived CDR1 and CDR2 are LNHDA and SQIVND (reference sequence). The CDR3 totals 15 residues. The CDR3 sequence is CASRRGDKENTEAFF. CDR3 in DNA: TGTGCCAGTAGGAGGGGGGACAAAGAGAACACTGAAGCTTTCTTT.

This rearrangement joins TRBV9 to TRBJ2-2, with 10 bases fitting TRBD1. The junction had 3 bases not matched to a gene; V was cut back by 3 bases and J by 1 base. The CDR3 covers 16 residues. CDR1 and CDR2 (germline): SGDLS, YYNGEE. Written as DNA, the CDR3 is TGTGCCAGCAGCGGACAGGGGGCGGAGAACACCGGGGAGCTGTTTTTT. This translates into CASSGQGAENTGELFF.

This clonotype has more than one count but fewer than ten. The V and J genes are TRBV20-1 and TRBJ1-2; D remains ambiguous. The CDR3 covers 10 residues. Germline-derived CDR1 and CDR2 are DFQATT and SNEGSKA (reference sequence). Trimming took 5 bases from V and 11 from J, leaving 12 bases between them. Here the CDR3 reads CSAGPTRYTF. The CDR3 DNA is TGCAGTGCTGGGCCCACTCGGTACACCTTC.

The V call is TRBV12-3 or TRBV12-4, the J call TRBJ2-7, with 8 nucleotides matching TRBD1. This CDR3 contains 15 residues. V lost 8 bases, J lost 4 bases, and 13 bases stayed unmatched. CDR3 sequence: CASGRQETGVYEQYF. The CDR3 DNA sequence: TGTGCCAGCGGCCGGCAAGAGACAGGGGTATACGAGCAGTACTTC.

This clonotype was found a few times. The chain employs TRBV3-1 and TRBJ2-5; D is possibly TRBD2 (5 bases). This CDR3 has 16 residues. The V gene's germline CDR1 is LGHDT and CDR2 YNNKEL (reference sequence). Between the trimmed V and J ends, which lost 1 base and 2 bases, there was a span of 14 bases. DNA for the CDR3: TGTGCCAGCAGCCAAGTGCAGGACTGGGGACAAGAGACCCAGTACTTC. Translated: CASSQVQDWGQETQYF.

This clonotype was found many times. The DNA for the CDR3 is TGCGCCAGCAGTAGGGCTAGCGGGGCTTCGGGCGAGCAGTACTTC. This sequence encodes CASSRASGASGEQYF. This sequence joins TRBV10-2 and TRBJ2-7; 9 nucleotides line up with TRBD2. Unmatched junction bases numbered 11, after V lost 5 bases and J lost 6 bases. CDR1 and CDR2 (germline): WSHSY, SAAADI. The CDR3 covers 15 residues.

This clonotype was observed a single time. The V and J genes are TRBV15 and TRBJ1-2; maybe TRBD1 (6 bases). The germline V gene encodes CDR1 LNHNV and CDR2 YYDKDF (reference sequence). V gave up 6 bases and J gave up 6 bases, with 23 bases separating them. The length of the CDR3 is 16 residues. In nucleotides, the CDR3 is TGTGCCACCAGGAGGGGACTAGCGGGAGGGACAAATGGCTACACCTTC. As protein: CATRRGLAGGTNGYTF.

A single count supports this clonotype. A single base separates this from a much larger clone, so it may be a read error. The chain recombines TRBV9 with TRBJ1-3; 7 positions match TRBD1. CDR1 and CDR2 from the germline V gene are SGDLS and YYNGEE. V trimming: 2 bases; J trimming: 1 base; junction bases outside the gene matches: 6. The CDR3 covers 16 residues. The CDR3 DNA is TGTGCCAGCAGCGTTCTTACAGGGGATTCTGGAAACACCATATATTTT. Protein: CASSVLTGDSGNTIYF.

The rearrangement uses TRBV29-1 and TRBJ1-2; D is uncertain. Trimming left V 3 bases short and J 0 bases short, with 11 bases between. Germline V CDR1 and CDR2: SQVTM, ANQGSEA. The length of the CDR3 is 14 residues. The DNA of the CDR3 is TGCAGCGTTGACGCTGAAGGACCTAACTATGGCTACACCTTC. It encodes CSVDAEGPNYGYTF.

Concerning this clonotype: This may stem from a read error, because a much larger clone lies one nucleotide away. The rearrangement uses TRBV10-3 and TRBJ1-3; no clear D gene. CDR1 and CDR2 from the germline V gene are ENHRY and SYGVKD. This CDR3 comprises 13 residues. This chain's CDR3 is CTTQLISGNTIYF. The CDR3 bases are TGTACCACCCAACTGATCTCTGGAAACACCATATATTTT.

This clonotype was recorded at least ten times. This chain joins TRBV7-9 and TRBJ2-5; TRBD2 aligns across 8 bases. CDR1 and CDR2 (germline): SEHNR, FQNEAQ (reference sequence). The CDR3 extends over 14 amino acids. V shed 4 bases and J 5 bases; nucleotides not matched to a gene: 6. The CDR3 DNA is TGTGCCAGCAGCTCGGGAGGGCTTCGGGAGACCCAGTACTTC. Protein sequence: CASSSGGLRETQYF.

With respect to this clonotype: The junction departs from germline at one end; a sequencing error may be responsible. The chain has TRBV10-2 and TRBJ2-2; 10 nucleotides agree with TRBD1. Germline V lookup: CDR1 WSHSY, CDR2 SAAADI. The CDR3 has 15 residues. In nucleotides, the CDR3 is TGTGCCACCAAAGGGACAGGGGTTTATGTCGGGGAGCTGTTTTTT. Translating it yields CATKGTGVYVGELFF.

This clonotype was observed at least ten times. This chain connects TRBV7-9 to TRBJ1-1; D gene unclear. Trimming pared 1 base from V and 5 bases from J, leaving 8 bases between. This CDR3 contains 13 residues. Germline V gene data show CDR1 as SEHNR and CDR2 as FQNEAQ (reference sequence). The CDR3 nucleotides are TGTGCCAGCAGCTTAGACCAACAGACTGAAGCTTTCTTT. Translated, it gives CASSLDQQTEAFF.

The V gene is TRBV2, the J gene TRBJ1-5, with D possibly being TRBD1 (5 bases). Germline V CDR1 and CDR2: SNHLY, FYNNEI. Trimming left V 6 bases short and J 6 bases short, with 18 bases between. The CDR3 has 15 amino acids. CDR3 bases: TGTGCCAGCAGCCCCTTGTGGGGCGGGAGTCAGCCCCAGCATTTT. It is translated as CASSPLWGGSQPQHF. Combining the CDR3 with reference TRBV2 and TRBJ1-5 gives the whole variable domain EPEVTQTPSHQVTQMGQEVILRCVPISNHLYFYWYRQILGQKVEFLVSFYNNEISEKSEIFDDQFSVERPDGSNFTLKIRSTKLEDSAMYFCASSPLWGGSQPQHFGDGTRLSIL.

V and J are TRBV7-2 and TRBJ1-2, with 12 bases identical to TRBD1. This CDR3 contains 14 residues. Germline V CDR1 and CDR2: SGHTA, FQGNSA. V was clipped by 0 bases and J by 13 bases; unmatched bases: 6. The CDR3 sequence: CASSLAGQGAWGTF. CDR3 in DNA: TGTGCCAGCAGCTTAGCGGGACAGGGGGCCTGGGGCACCTTC. Using reference TRBV7-2 and TRBJ1-2 for the parts outside the CDR3, the full variable domain is GAGVSQSPSNKVTEKGKDVELRCDPISGHTALYWYRQSLGQGLEFLIYFQGNSAPDKSGLPSDRFSAERTGGSVSTLTIQRTQQEDSAVYLCASSLAGQGAWGTFGSGTRLTVV.

As concerns this clonotype: A clone one base away is much larger, so this may be a read error. The chain is built from TRBV5-4 and TRBJ1-3, with unresolved D. The CDR3 is 16 amino acids. Germline-derived CDR1 and CDR2 are SGHNT and YYREEE (reference sequence). This chain's CDR3 is CASGLVGRRSGNTIYF. The CDR3 nucleotides are TGTGCCAGCGGCTTGGTCGGACGGCGATCTGGAAACACCATATATTTT.

This clonotype was seen at least ten times. V is TRBV19 and J is TRBJ1-6; D not certain. This CDR3 has 15 residues. Germline CDR1 and CDR2: LNHDA and SQIVND (reference sequence). Trimming shortened V by 6 bases and J by 0 bases, and 9 bases separated the two germline ends. The CDR3 DNA reads as TGTGCCAGTAGGATGAGTAGCTCCTATAATTCACCCCTCCACTTT. Translating gives CASRMSSSYNSPLHF.

A remark on this clonotype: A read error is possible here, since a much larger clone lies one base away. The V call is TRBV19, the J call TRBJ1-5; D gene uncertain. CDR1 and CDR2 from the germline V gene are LNHDA and SQIVND (reference sequence). The CDR3 covers 14 residues. The V end lost 7 bases, the J end lost 3 bases, and 13 bases lay between the germline ends. The CDR3 nucleotides read TGTGCCAGTACAGGTGCAAGGATCAATCAGCCCCAGCATTTT. It codes for CASTGARINQPQHF.

Note on this clonotype: A much larger clone is a single base away; this may be a read error. The chain uses TRBV10-2 and TRBJ2-7, with 8 nucleotides matching TRBD1. CDR3 length: 13 residues. The V gene's germline CDR1 is WSHSY and CDR2 SAAADI. In DNA, the CDR3 is TGCGCCAGCAGTGAGGGACAGGGCCACGAGCGGTACTTC. This gives the protein CASSEGQGHERYF.